These 30 T cell receptor beta chains were all obtained from the same sample, sequenced in a study of cytomegalovirus exposure and HLA in healthy donors. In the PCR, 60 Vbeta and 13 Jbeta primers were used. Clones were read by immunoSEQ multiplex PCR, and TCRdb kept only the in-frame ones, dropping some. The sample data list about 60,000 clones. Source material: PBMCs. These receptors were collected from a man aged 45 to 65 in good health and CMV-seropositive.

The V call is TRBV19, the J call TRBJ1-3, with 7 nucleotides matching TRBD1. V dropped 5 bases and J dropped 4; count of bases not matched to a gene: 11. The CDR3 totals 16 residues. In germline, CDR1 is LNHDA, CDR2 SQIVND (reference sequence). CDR3 nucleotide sequence: TGTGCCAGTAGTTGGACTTCGACAGGGCTCGGAAACACCATATATTTT. Its translation is CASSWTSTGLGNTIYF.

The chain joins TRBV28 to TRBJ1-1; 8 bases agree with TRBD1. Germline CDR1 MDHEN, CDR2 SYDVKM. The ends lost 6 bases at V and 1 base at J; junction bases unmatched: 7. The length of the CDR3 is 15 residues. This CDR3 reads CASRRYTGGNTEAFF. CDR3 DNA sequence: TGTGCCAGCAGGAGATATACAGGGGGGAACACTGAAGCTTTCTTT.

The chain is built from TRBV2 and TRBJ2-3, with TRBD1 matching 9 bases. Germline CDR1 reads SNHLY; CDR2 reads FYNNEI. Germline trimming cut 5 bases from V and 5 bases from J; bases unmatched to any gene: 5. The CDR3 has 14 residues. The CDR3 coding sequence is TGTGCCAGCAGTATAACGACAGGGGGAGATACGCAGTATTTT. This gives the protein CASSITTGGDTQYF.

J is TRBJ1-5 and V is TRBV7-8, with 9 positions matching TRBD1. This CDR3 has 13 amino acids. The ends lost 7 bases at V and 5 bases at J; junction bases unmatched: 3. Germline V gives CDR1 SGHVS, CDR2 FQNEAQ. DNA for the CDR3: TGTGCCAGCACCAGGACAGGGGATCAGCCCCAGCATTTT. As protein: CASTRTGDQPQHF.

The chain employs TRBV30 and TRBJ1-2, with D unresolved. V was pared by 2 bases and J by 6 bases, with 7 bases between. The CDR3 is 11 residues long. The germline V gene has CDR1 GTSNPN and CDR2 SVGIG (reference sequence). This CDR3 is CAWSHFHGYTF. The CDR3 DNA reads TGTGCCTGGAGTCACTTTCATGGCTACACCTTC.

The CDR3 spells CAWSGLYGGNTIYF. The CDR3 DNA sequence: TGTGCCTGGAGTGGTTTGTACGGTGGAAACACCATATATTTT. The chain combines TRBV30 with TRBJ1-3; D is ambiguous. Looked up from germline, CDR1 is GTSNPN and CDR2 is SVGIG (reference sequence). The CDR3 totals 14 residues. Trimming cost V 1 base and J 3 bases, with 10 bases left between them.

V usage is TRBV6-4 and J usage is TRBJ1-2; D is uncertain. The CDR3 has 14 residues. Germline loops: CDR1 MRHNA, CDR2 SNTAGT. The germline V and J ends were trimmed by 0 bases and 5 bases, with 10 bases remaining between them. In DNA form, the CDR3 reads TGTGCCAGCAGTGACTCGAGTACAGCTTATGGCTACACCTTC. This gives the protein CASSDSSTAYGYTF.

The chain links TRBV13 to TRBJ2-7, with a weak D call TRBD1 (6 bases). Germline V gives CDR1 PRHDT, CDR2 FYEKMQ (reference sequence). Trimming left V 5 bases short and J 2 bases short, with 13 bases between. The CDR3 runs to 14 residues. CDR3 nucleotides: TGTGCCAGCAGCGTCCGACAGGCCCCCTACGAGCAGTACTTC. It specifies CASSVRQAPYEQYF.

This chain connects TRBV10-1 to TRBJ1-2, with TRBD1 matching over 7 bases. This CDR3 region has 13 residues. The V segment lost 2 bases and the J segment 8 bases; nucleotides outside the gene matches: 5. Germline V gives CDR1 WNHNN, CDR2 SYGVQD (reference sequence). The chain's CDR3 is CASSEGLTGGYTF. The CDR3 bases are TGCGCCAGCAGTGAGGGCCTGACAGGGGGCTACACCTTC.

The V call is TRBV9, the J call TRBJ2-3; 7 nucleotides line up with TRBD1. The germline V gene has CDR1 SGDLS and CDR2 YYNGEE. This CDR3 has 16 residues. The V gene end was trimmed by 0 bases and the J gene end by 1 base; junction bases not matched to a gene: 5. DNA for the CDR3: TGTGCCAGCAGCGTAGAACAGGGGAGCGGCACAGATACGCAGTATTTT. This gives the protein CASSVEQGSGTDTQYF.

The V call is TRBV10-3, the J call TRBJ2-7, with 10 nucleotides matching TRBD2. The germline V gene encodes CDR1 ENHRY and CDR2 SYGVKD. The junction had 6 bases not matched to a gene; V was cut back by 4 bases and J by 3 bases. The CDR3 runs 15 residues. The CDR3 sequence: CAISAASGGHYEQYF. The DNA for the CDR3 is TGTGCCATCAGTGCGGCTAGCGGGGGACACTACGAGCAGTACTTC.

As to this clone: Distinct nucleotide sequences in the sample also encode this CDR3. The J gene is TRBJ2-3, the V gene TRBV6-5; tentative D call: TRBD1 (5 bases). V shed 5 bases and J shed 0 bases, with 12 bases lying between them. CDR3 length equals 15 residues. Looked up from germline, CDR1 is MNHEY and CDR2 is SVGAGI. CDR3 nucleotides: TGTGCCAGCAGTCGGACAATTCCTAGCACAGATACGCAGTATTTT. Translation gives CASSRTIPSTDTQYF.

This chain uses TRBV4-1 with TRBJ2-3; D perhaps matches TRBD1 (5 bases). Germline CDR1 reads MGHRA; CDR2 reads YSYEKL. CDR3 length equals 16 residues. The V end lost 0 bases, the J end lost 5 bases, and 15 bases lay between the germline ends. The DNA for the CDR3 is TGCGCCAGCAGCCAAGAAGTTGGGTTAGGGGTAGATACGCAGTATTTT. As protein: CASSQEVGLGVDTQYF.

The chain uses TRBV27 and TRBJ2-1, with a weak D call TRBD1 (9 bases). V was cut by 6 bases and J by 13 bases, with 19 bases left in between. The CDR3 spans 13 residues. Germline assignment: CDR1 MNHEY and CDR2 SMNVEV (reference sequence). The CDR3 protein is CASRGTGTSTQFF. In nucleotides, the CDR3 is TGTGCCAGCAGGGGGACAGGGACTAGTACTCAGTTCTTC.

The V call is TRBV19, the J call TRBJ2-1, with a possible D match to TRBD1 (6 bases). The germline V gene encodes CDR1 LNHDA and CDR2 SQIVND (reference sequence). Trimming removed 6 bases at V and 1 base at J, with 10 bases between. The CDR3 is 14 residues long. The CDR3 DNA sequence: TGTGCCAGTAGACCCGGACAGTCCTACAATGAGCAGTTCTTC. It is translated as CASRPGQSYNEQFF.

The rearrangement joins TRBV6-5 to TRBJ1-2, with 9 nucleotides matching TRBD1. J was trimmed by 6 bases and V by 6 bases; bases with no gene match: 2. The CDR3 extends over 12 amino acids. The germline V gene has CDR1 MNHEY and CDR2 SVGAGI. CDR3 sequence: CASRQGADGYTF. CDR3 coding DNA: TGTGCCAGCAGACAGGGGGCGGATGGCTACACCTTC.

V gene TRBV29-1 combines with J gene TRBJ2-6; 7 bases are shared with TRBD1. The CDR3 has 16 residues. CDR1 and CDR2 from the germline V gene are SQVTM and ANQGSEA. Trimming removed 4 bases from V and 0 bases from J; junction bases left unmatched: 6. The CDR3 nucleotides read TGCAGCGTTGCCGGGACAGCAAGCTCTGGGGCCAACGTCCTGACTTTC. It translates to CSVAGTASSGANVLTF. Supplemented by reference TRBV29-1 and TRBJ2-6, the full variable domain reads SAVISQKPSRDICQRGTSLTIQCQVDSQVTMMFWYRQQPGQSLTLIATANQGSEATYESGFVIDKFPISRPNLTFSTLTVSNMSPEDSSIYLCSVAGTASSGANVLTFGAGSRLTVL.

The chain has TRBV11-3 and TRBJ1-2, with no clear D. This CDR3 is built from 15 residues. Trimming removed 0 bases at V and 5 bases at J, with 13 bases between. Germline CDR1 SGHNT, CDR2 YENEEA. The CDR3 loop is CASSLDLGGPYGYTF. The CDR3 DNA reads as TGTGCCAGCAGCTTAGATCTTGGAGGACCTTATGGCTACACCTTC.

V usage is TRBV27 and J usage is TRBJ1-1, with 7 positions matching TRBD1. J gave up 0 bases and V 6 bases, and 1 base lay outside the gene matches. From germline, CDR1 is MNHEY and CDR2 SMNVEV (reference sequence). The CDR3 spans 13 residues. CDR3 amino acids: CASRGGMNTEAFF. In nucleotides, the CDR3 is TGTGCCAGCAGAGGGGGCATGAACACTGAAGCTTTCTTT.

V and J are TRBV9 and TRBJ2-5, with 16 nucleotides matching TRBD2. Germline CDR1 reads SGDLS; CDR2 reads YYNGEE. CDR3 size: 17 residues. The V and J ends lost 3 bases and 2 bases, in that order; junction bases with no gene match: 4. For the CDR3, the DNA is TGTGCCAGCAGCGCCGGGACTAGCGGGGGGGCTCAAGAGACCCAGTACTTC. Translated: CASSAGTSGGAQETQYF.

V usage is TRBV5-1 and J usage is TRBJ2-2; TRBD1 matches 9 bases. Germline lookup yields CDR1 SGHRS and CDR2 YFSETQ. The CDR3 contains 17 residues. The J segment lost 4 bases and the V segment lost 3 bases, leaving 10 bases of the junction unmatched. For the CDR3, the DNA is TGCGCCAGCAGCTCTCACGGGACAGGGAAACCCACCGGGGAGCTGTTTTTT. The encoded protein is CASSSHGTGKPTGELFF.

The chain combines TRBV7-3 with TRBJ1-3; 8 positions agree with TRBD1. This CDR3 contains 15 residues. Germline V CDR1 and CDR2: SGHTA, FQGTGA. V shed 5 bases and J 0 bases; nucleotides not matched to a gene: 3. Here the CDR3 reads CASSQGAYSGNTIYF. The DNA of the CDR3 is TGTGCCAGCAGCCAGGGGGCCTACTCTGGAAACACCATATATTTT.

V is TRBV7-2 and J is TRBJ2-7, with 8 bases identical to TRBD2. Germline CDR1 is SGHTA and CDR2 is FQGNSA. With V trimmed by 8 bases and J by 3 bases, 12 bases remained unmatched. This CDR3 has 15 amino acids. CDR3 loop: CASEAGAANDYEQYF. For the CDR3, the DNA is TGTGCCAGCGAAGCGGGGGCCGCCAATGACTACGAGCAGTACTTC. Using reference TRBV7-2 and TRBJ2-7 for the parts outside the CDR3, the full variable domain is GAGVSQSPSNKVTEKGKDVELRCDPISGHTALYWYRQSLGQGLEFLIYFQGNSAPDKSGLPSDRFSAERTGGSVSTLTIQRTQQEDSAVYLCASEAGAANDYEQYFGPGTRLTVT.

The V gene is TRBV6-5, the J gene TRBJ2-7; possibly TRBD1 for D (6 bases). V lost 4 bases and J lost 2, with 12 bases in between. Per germline, CDR1 MNHEY and CDR2 SVGAGI. The CDR3 contains 14 residues. CDR3 sequence (DNA): TGTGCCAGCAGTTTTAGACAGGACGCCTACGAGCAGTACTTC. Protein product: CASSFRQDAYEQYF.

The rearrangement links TRBV18 to TRBJ2-7, with D possibly being TRBD2 (5 bases). Germline loops: CDR1 KGHSH, CDR2 LQKENI. V was trimmed by 2 bases and J by 5 bases, leaving 16 bases between them. This CDR3 is built from 15 residues. CDR3 nucleotide sequence: TGTGCCAGCTCACCAGGGAGCGGCAGGAGTCACGAGCAGTACTTC. It yields the protein CASSPGSGRSHEQYF.

V gene TRBV19 combines with J gene TRBJ2-1; 8 positions match TRBD2. From germline, CDR1 is LNHDA and CDR2 SQIVND (reference sequence). This CDR3 region has 15 residues. V lost 5 bases, J lost 3 bases, and 6 bases stayed unmatched. The CDR3 here is CASSSPGLDYNEQFF. In nucleotides, the CDR3 is TGTGCCAGTAGTTCACCGGGACTAGACTACAATGAGCAGTTCTTC.

The chain's CDR3 is CASSLYTGTDTNTEAFF. The CDR3 DNA sequence: TGCGCCAGCAGCTTGTACACAGGGACCGATACGAACACTGAAGCTTTCTTT. The chain recombines TRBV5-1 with TRBJ1-1; D may be TRBD1 (6 bases). CDR3 length: 17 amino acids. Trimming removed 1 base from V and 1 base from J, with 17 bases in between. The germline V gene has CDR1 SGHRS and CDR2 YFSETQ.

J is TRBJ1-2 and V is TRBV5-1; 8 nucleotides match TRBD1. V lost 5 bases and J lost 7; bases outside the gene matches: 16. The CDR3 contains 16 residues. Germline V gene lookup returns CDR1 SGHRS and CDR2 YFSETQ. CDR3 loop: CASSPTSGQGLRGYTF. The DNA of the CDR3 is TGCGCCAGCAGTCCTACCTCCGGACAGGGTTTACGTGGCTACACCTTC. The variable domain in full, with the rest retrieved from reference TRBV5-1 and TRBJ1-2, is KAGVTQTPRYLIKTRGQQVTLSCSPISGHRSVSWYQQTPGQGLQFLFEYFSETQRNKGNFPGRFSGRQFSNSRSEMNVSTLELGDSALYLCASSPTSGQGLRGYTFGSGTRLTVV.

The chain employs TRBV29-1 and TRBJ2-5, with unresolved D. Germline-derived CDR1 and CDR2 are SQVTM and ANQGSEA. The CDR3 consists of 12 residues. The V end was cut by 5 bases, the J end by 4 bases, with 11 bases between. The CDR3 loop is CSVSEVGETQYF. The CDR3 DNA reads TGCAGCGTTTCCGAGGTCGGAGAGACCCAGTACTTC.

The chain joins TRBV16 to TRBJ2-4, with D maybe TRBD2 (5 bases). Deletions cut 4 bases from V and 0 bases from J, with 10 bases between. This CDR3 is built from 15 residues. Per germline, CDR1 KGHSY and CDR2 FQNENV. The DNA of the CDR3 is TGTGCCAGCAGCCTAGAAGCGGTAGCCAAAAACATTCAGTACTTC. Protein product: CASSLEAVAKNIQYF.